Each of the 32 T cell receptor beta chains below was sequenced from the same sample in a study of cytomegalovirus exposure and HLA in healthy donors. It was with 60 Vbeta and 13 Jbeta primers that the PCR ran. Profiling relied on immunoSEQ multiplex PCR, and the TCRdb table lists in-frame clones only, not all of them. The sample holds about 94,000 clones, about 7.6% seen once. Sequenced sample: PBMCs. All receptors come from a man between 45 and 60 years old in good health and CMV-seronegative.

This clone showed up just a few times. The V call is TRBV6-1, the J call TRBJ2-6; D not resolved. Germline CDR1 MNHNS, CDR2 SASEGT. Trimming took off 4 bases at V and 3 bases at J, with 7 bases between the two ends. The CDR3 spans 14 residues. This CDR3 is CASSGRIGANVLTF. The CDR3 DNA follows: TGTGCCAGCAGTGGGCGGATTGGGGCCAACGTCCTGACTTTC.

This clone was seen ten or more times. The V and J genes are TRBV2 and TRBJ1-2, with D tentatively TRBD1 (6 bases). The CDR3 totals 15 residues. In germline, CDR1 is SNHLY, CDR2 FYNNEI. V lost 5 bases to trimming and J lost 4 bases, with 17 bases between them. The chain's CDR3 is CASSIEQGLTYGYTF. CDR3 nucleotides: TGTGCCAGCAGTATTGAACAGGGTCTGACCTATGGCTACACCTTC.

The genes are TRBV6-1 and TRBJ2-5, with 7 bases lining up with TRBD1. The trim removed 6 bases at V and 3 bases at J, leaving 1 base unmatched. This CDR3 has 12 amino acids. The V gene's germline CDR1 is MNHNS and CDR2 SASEGT. CDR3 loop: CASRGGEETQYF. The CDR3 bases are TGTGCCAGCAGAGGGGGCGAAGAGACCCAGTACTTC.

The CDR3 DNA reads TGTGCCAGCAGTGGACAGGGTTTTGCCTATGGCTACACCTTC. It codes for CASSGQGFAYGYTF. V gene TRBV25-1 combines with J gene TRBJ1-2; 7 positions match TRBD1. The germline V gene has CDR1 MGHDK and CDR2 SYGVNS. The CDR3 contains 14 residues. V was pared by 4 bases and J by 4 bases, with 6 bases of the junction left unmatched.

Remarks on this clone: One end of the junction is discordant with germline, which a read error may explain. This chain connects TRBV5-6 to TRBJ1-2, with 7 bases that match TRBD1. Germline V gene data show CDR1 as SGHDT and CDR2 as YYEEEE. The CDR3 spans 13 residues. The CDR3 protein is CACSPGQNYGYTF. In DNA, the CDR3 is TGTGCCTGCAGCCCGGGACAGAACTATGGCTACACCTTC.

The gene calls are TRBV4-3 and TRBJ2-6, with D perhaps matching TRBD1 (5 bases). V lost 2 bases and J lost 3, with 20 bases in between. The germline V gene has CDR1 LGHNA and CDR2 YSLEER. The CDR3 sequence is 19 residues long. The CDR3 sequence is CASSQKELGPFVGANVLTF. The CDR3 DNA reads TGCGCCAGCAGCCAAAAAGAACTGGGGCCGTTTGTTGGGGCCAACGTCCTGACTTTC.

The V call is TRBV19, the J call TRBJ1-2, with TRBD1 matching 10 bases. CDR3 length equals 14 residues. The V gene's germline CDR1 is LNHDA and CDR2 SQIVND (reference sequence). V trimming: 4 bases; J trimming: 2 bases; junction bases outside the gene matches: 1. The CDR3 sequence is CASSRQGANYGYTF. The CDR3 DNA reads as TGTGCCAGTAGTAGACAGGGGGCGAACTATGGCTACACCTTC.

The V call is TRBV5-4, the J call TRBJ1-2, with D tentatively TRBD1 (6 bases). CDR1 is SGHNT, CDR2 YYREEE, per germline (reference sequence). V lost 0 bases to trimming and J lost 3 bases, with 21 bases between them. This CDR3 is 18 amino acids long. CDR3 in DNA: TGTGCCAGCAGCTTGGGGCAGGGGTTGCGTACAAATGACTATGGCTACACCTTC. This sequence encodes CASSLGQGLRTNDYGYTF.

In this sample, this clone turned up a few times. The V and J genes are TRBV11-2 and TRBJ1-1, with D hard to call. The germline V and J ends were trimmed by 2 bases and 0 bases, with 13 bases remaining between them. CDR1 and CDR2 from the germline V gene are SGHAT and FQNNGV. The CDR3 is 16 residues long. CDR3 coding DNA: TGTGCCAGCAGCTTACCATCTCCAGGATTGAACACTGAAGCTTTCTTT. Encoded protein: CASSLPSPGLNTEAFF.

V gene TRBV23-1 combines with J gene TRBJ2-2; TRBD2 matches at 7 bases. TRBV23-1 is noted as an ORF with a role that remains uncertain. V was clipped by 1 base and J by 4 bases; unmatched bases: 3. This CDR3 comprises 15 residues. CDR3 DNA sequence: TGCGCCAGCAGTCAATGCCGGACTAGCACCGGGGAGCTGTTTTTT. It is translated as CASSQCRTSTGELFF.

This clone occurred a few times. The chain is built from TRBV5-6 and TRBJ2-2; 8 bases line up with TRBD2. Germline CDR1 SGHDT, CDR2 YYEEEE. V was clipped by 4 bases and J by 6 bases; unmatched bases: 8. The CDR3 is made up of 15 amino acids. The CDR3 sequence is CASSRREAGSGELFF. The CDR3, as DNA: TGTGCCAGCAGCAGGCGGGAGGCCGGGTCCGGGGAGCTGTTTTTT.

There are a few counts of this clone. The J gene is TRBJ1-3, the V gene TRBV28; 7 positions agree with TRBD1. Germline-derived CDR1 and CDR2 are MDHEN and SYDVKM. This CDR3 has 14 amino acids. V shed 5 bases and J 4 bases; nucleotides not matched to a gene: 5. The CDR3 coding sequence is TGTGCCAGCAGTGAGGGGGCGAAAGGAAACACCATATATTTT. Its protein is CASSEGAKGNTIYF.

The sample holds a few counts of this clone. The chain employs TRBV28 and TRBJ2-7; 8 nucleotides agree with TRBD1. Germline CDR1 is MDHEN and CDR2 is SYDVKM. The CDR3 extends over 12 amino acids. With V trimmed by 5 bases and J by 6 bases, 3 bases remained unmatched. In DNA form, the CDR3 reads TGTGCCAGCAGTCAACAGGGGGGCGAGCAGTACTTC. Its translation is CASSQQGGEQYF.

The chain joins TRBV5-1 to TRBJ2-3, with 8 bases aligning to TRBD1. J was trimmed by 7 bases and V by 6 bases; bases with no gene match: 13. The CDR3 length is 15 residues. CDR1 and CDR2 (germline): SGHRS, YFSETQ. CDR3 in amino acids: CASTEQAGGFYTQYF. The DNA for the CDR3 is TGCGCCAGCACCGAACAAGCAGGGGGCTTTTATACGCAGTATTTT.

This clone was recorded a few times. The rearrangement joins TRBV2 to TRBJ1-4, with D perhaps matching TRBD1 (6 bases). This CDR3 spans 14 amino acids. V was pared by 4 bases and J by 4 bases, with 10 bases between. The germline V gene has CDR1 SNHLY and CDR2 FYNNEI. In DNA form, the CDR3 reads TGTGCCAGCAGTGGACAGGTGATTAATGAAAAACTGTTTTTT. Its protein is CASSGQVINEKLFF.

In its sample, this clone was seen a few times. The chain carries TRBV28 and TRBJ1-1; the D gene is possibly TRBD1 (5 bases). The CDR3 consists of 16 residues. Trimming cost V 5 bases and J 8 bases, with 24 bases left between them. Germline V lookup: CDR1 MDHEN, CDR2 SYDVKM. CDR3 DNA: TGTGCCAGCAGTCCCCTCGACTCAAGTGGGGCTAGGGAAGCTTTCTTT. It is translated as CASSPLDSSGAREAFF.

V and J are TRBV4-1 and TRBJ1-3; D gene ambiguous. Looked up from germline, CDR1 is MGHRA and CDR2 is YSYEKL. The V end was cut by 1 base, the J end by 1 base, with 11 bases between. The CDR3 extends over 16 amino acids. The CDR3 loop is CASSQVFGESGNTIYF. The CDR3 nucleotides are TGCGCCAGCAGCCAAGTCTTCGGGGAATCTGGAAACACCATATATTTT.

The table lists this clone with a few counts. The gene calls are TRBV2 and TRBJ1-1; no firm D call. In germline, CDR1 is SNHLY, CDR2 FYNNEI. Trimming removed 4 bases from V and 1 base from J, with 7 bases in between. The CDR3 spans 13 residues. The CDR3 nucleotides read TGTGCCAGCAGTGGATCGAGGAACACTGAAGCTTTCTTT. Translating it yields CASSGSRNTEAFF.

The chain links TRBV18 to TRBJ2-3, with D possibly being TRBD1 (6 bases). In germline, CDR1 is KGHSH, CDR2 LQKENI. The CDR3 has 15 amino acids. Trimming removed 3 bases from V and 0 bases from J, with 10 bases in between. The CDR3 nucleotides read TGTGCCAGCTCACCGATTCAGGGGAGCACAGATACGCAGTATTTT. It codes for CASSPIQGSTDTQYF.

In this sample, this clone turned up a few times. The V gene is TRBV28, the J gene TRBJ2-7, with D tentatively TRBD2 (7 bases). The CDR3 sequence is 16 residues long. Trimming left V 6 bases short and J 3 bases short, with 21 bases between. Germline CDR1 and CDR2: MDHEN and SYDVKM. DNA of the CDR3: TGTGCCAGCAGCCCCGGGCGGGGGCAGAGAAGCTACGAGCAGTACTTC. Its protein is CASSPGRGQRSYEQYF.

This chain links TRBV7-2 with TRBJ1-1, with 10 bases lining up with TRBD1. This CDR3 region has 13 residues. Trimming took 6 bases from V and 11 from J; bases not matched to a gene: 9. Germline CDR1 and CDR2: SGHTA and FQGNSA. The CDR3 loop is CASRVRDRGRAFF. For the CDR3, the DNA is TGTGCCAGCAGGGTCCGGGACAGGGGTCGCGCTTTCTTT.

The rearrangement joins TRBV28 to TRBJ1-3; 9 bases line up with TRBD1. Trimming took 3 bases from V and 0 from J; bases not matched to a gene: 18. In germline, CDR1 is MDHEN, CDR2 SYDVKM. CDR3 length equals 21 residues. The CDR3 here is CASSFGARDRDDGTSGNTIYF. In DNA form, the CDR3 reads TGTGCCAGCAGTTTTGGAGCCCGGGACAGGGATGATGGGACCTCTGGAAACACCATATATTTT.

This sequence joins TRBV29-1 and TRBJ2-7; D is undetermined. The V gene's germline CDR1 is SQVTM and CDR2 ANQGSEA. The ends were cut back, 1 base at V and 5 bases at J, with 9 bases in the middle. This CDR3 is 12 amino acids long. CDR3 coding DNA: TGCAGCGTTGAAGCCCCAGGTAACGAGCAGTACTTC. This encodes CSVEAPGNEQYF.

This clone appeared a few times. CDR3 region: CASSYEGELFF. The CDR3 DNA sequence: TGTGCCAGCAGTTACGAGGGGGAGCTGTTTTTT. The chain employs TRBV6-5 and TRBJ2-2; D uncertain. Trimming took 2 bases from V and 8 from J, leaving 3 bases between them. Germline values: CDR1 MNHEY, CDR2 SVGAGI. The CDR3 totals 11 residues.

This clone was seen a few times. The V gene is TRBV5-1, the J gene TRBJ1-1; the D gene is possibly TRBD1 (5 bases). CDR1 is SGHRS and CDR2 is YFSETQ in the germline V gene. This CDR3 region has 18 residues. Trimming left V 0 bases short and J 0 bases short, with 18 bases between. The chain's CDR3 is CASSLGTTGLLMNTEAFF. DNA for the CDR3: TGCGCCAGCAGCTTGGGAACTACAGGTCTACTCATGAACACTGAAGCTTTCTTT.

This clone was observed a few times. This rearrangement joins TRBV5-8 to TRBJ2-7, with D possibly matching TRBD2 (6 bases). CDR3 length equals 15 residues. Trimming cost V 3 bases and J 7 bases, with 20 bases left between them. Germline CDR1 and CDR2: SGHTS and YDEGEE. The CDR3 loop reads CASSYGTHRGGEQYF. CDR3 in DNA: TGTGCCAGCAGCTACGGGACTCACCGTGGTGGGGAGCAGTACTTC.

Note on this clone: The germline gene is not matched at one end of the junction; a read error may be the cause. In the same sample, other DNA sequences code for this CDR3. The chain is built from TRBV27 and TRBJ1-5, with D unresolved. CDR1 and CDR2 from the germline V gene are MNHEY and SMNVEV (reference sequence). CDR3 length: 17 amino acids. The CDR3 region has the DNA TGTGCTAGCAGTTCGAGCCACGTGGGAGTCACGGGTCAGCCCCAGCATTTT. Encoded protein: CASSSSHVGVTGQPQHF.

J is TRBJ2-7 and V is TRBV30, with 9 nucleotides matching TRBD1. V was clipped by 1 base and J by 5 bases; unmatched bases: 6. Germline values: CDR1 GTSNPN, CDR2 SVGIG (reference sequence). The CDR3 has 14 amino acids. The CDR3 reads CAWSGLGTGNEQYF. The CDR3 DNA reads as TGTGCCTGGAGTGGGCTCGGGACAGGGAACGAGCAGTACTTC.

This clone was seen only once. The V and J genes are TRBV7-3 and TRBJ2-1, with 7 bases that match TRBD2. This CDR3 is built from 14 residues. With 1 base clipped from V and 10 bases from J, the junction kept 7 bases outside the gene matches. The V gene's germline CDR1 is SGHTA and CDR2 FQGTGA. This CDR3 reads CASSLSGGGEEQFF. The DNA of the CDR3 is TGTGCCAGCAGCTTAAGTGGCGGGGGAGAGGAGCAGTTCTTC.

This clone was recorded many times. J is TRBJ1-1 and V is TRBV4-1; a weak D match, TRBD1 (6 bases). The CDR3 runs 13 residues. Trimming removed 8 bases from V and 4 bases from J, with 14 bases in between. From germline, CDR1 is MGHRA and CDR2 YSYEKL. CDR3 in amino acids: CASSITGTTEAFF. CDR3 nucleotide sequence: TGCGCCAGCTCGATTACAGGGACCACTGAAGCTTTCTTT.

This clone was picked up many times. V and J are TRBV9 and TRBJ1-1; 8 bases align to TRBD1. Germline values: CDR1 SGDLS, CDR2 YYNGEE. The V segment lost 0 bases and the J segment 6 bases; nucleotides outside the gene matches: 4. The CDR3 extends over 14 amino acids. CDR3 nucleotide sequence: TGTGCCAGCAGCGTAGGGACAGGGAATGCTGAAGCTTTCTTT. As protein: CASSVGTGNAEAFF.

This clone was observed a handful of times. The chain uses TRBV25-1 and TRBJ1-2; 8 bases are shared with TRBD1. The germline V gene encodes CDR1 MGHDK and CDR2 SYGVNS. This CDR3 region has 17 residues. The ends lost 5 bases at V and 1 base at J; junction bases unmatched: 12. CDR3 amino acids: CASSPLGQAQDNYGYTF. CDR3 DNA sequence: TGTGCCAGCAGTCCGTTGGGACAGGCCCAGGATAACTATGGCTACACCTTC.